These 5 T cell receptor beta chains originate from one sample sequenced in a study of T cell repertoires in cytomegalovirus infection (dated by TCRdb to about 2019). The listed sequencing device is Illumina HiSeq 1500. The public sequencing data were trimmed at Q25 with fastp and processed into clonotypes with MiXCR by TCRdb, which kept only in-frame beta chains. Merged by CDR3 protein, the rows form single entries marked with the most common genes and DNA. The sample yields some 940,000 distinct CDR3 sequences; approximately 31% were counted once. The top ten constitute under 15% of the sample. The sample's treatment or condition label, decoded: in vitro stimulation with specific CMV peptide epitopes to enrich CMV-specific T cells. For these TCRs, the target antigens are not known. Source: cultured CD8+ T cells from PBMCs, taken from culture after CMV antigen stimulation. The receptors here all came from a human donor in good health (CMV status not recorded). Some clones in this sample may be carry-over from other donors' samples.

On this clonotype itself: It may be a read error: a sequence one base away is much more abundant. The chain couples TRBV20-1 to TRBJ2-4; no firm D call. The CDR3 covers 14 residues. Germline CDR1 and CDR2: DFQATT and SNEGSKA (reference sequence). Trimming removed 0 bases at V and 6 bases at J, with 12 bases between. Written as DNA, the CDR3 is TGCAGTGCTAGAGATCTCACAGATCGAAACATTCAGTACTTC. Its protein is CSARDLTDRNIQYF.

The table lists this clonotype with many counts. The chain is built from TRBV12-3 or TRBV12-4 and TRBJ2-1; D gene unclear. The germline V and J ends were trimmed by 6 bases and 0 bases, with 15 bases remaining between them. This CDR3 is built from 16 residues. CDR3 sequence: CASRFPGPISYNEQFF. CDR3 nucleotides: TGTGCCAGCAGGTTCCCCGGGCCAATCTCCTACAATGAGCAGTTCTTC.

This clonotype has a handful of counts. This chain joins TRBV4-1 and TRBJ2-3; 9 bases are a match to TRBD2. Germline trimming cut 0 bases from V and 2 bases from J; bases unmatched to any gene: 15. Germline CDR1 is MGHRA and CDR2 is YSYEKL. This CDR3 spans 20 amino acids. The CDR3 nucleotides are TGCGCCAGCAGCCAAGAAGGTAGCGGGGGACAACCGCTCCACACAGATACGCAGTATTTT. Protein product: CASSQEGSGGQPLHTDTQYF.

This clonotype was seen ten or more times. The chain has TRBV6-2 or TRBV6-3 and TRBJ2-3, with D uncertain. The length of the CDR3 is 13 residues. Germline V gene data show CDR1 as MNHEY and CDR2 as SVGEGT. Trimming left V 6 bases short and J 8 bases short, with 15 bases between. CDR3 protein: CASSSINDFTQYF. The CDR3 nucleotides read TGTGCCAGCAGCTCAATCAACGATTTTACGCAGTATTTT.

This clonotype was seen a few times. The V call is TRBV6-1, the J call TRBJ1-2; 7 positions agree with TRBD1. With V trimmed by 5 bases and J by 4 bases, 7 bases remained unmatched. The CDR3 spans 14 residues. Germline V gene sequence: CDR1 MNHNS, CDR2 SASEGT. CDR3 amino acids: CASSPRGQIYGYTF. DNA of the CDR3: TGTGCCAGCAGTCCGCGGGGACAGATCTATGGCTACACCTTC.